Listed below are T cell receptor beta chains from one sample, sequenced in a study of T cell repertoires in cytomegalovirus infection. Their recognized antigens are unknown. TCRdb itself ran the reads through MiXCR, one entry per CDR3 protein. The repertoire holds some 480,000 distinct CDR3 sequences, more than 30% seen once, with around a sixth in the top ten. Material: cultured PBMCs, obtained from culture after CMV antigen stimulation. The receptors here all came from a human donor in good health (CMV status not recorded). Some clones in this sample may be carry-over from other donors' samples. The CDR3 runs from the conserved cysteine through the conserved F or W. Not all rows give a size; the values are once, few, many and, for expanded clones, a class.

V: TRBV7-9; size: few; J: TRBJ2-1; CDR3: CASSPIFGMGLMNEQFF
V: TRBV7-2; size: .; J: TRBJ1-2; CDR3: CASSQNQDYGYTF
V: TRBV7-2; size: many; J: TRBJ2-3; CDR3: CASSLDLATSTDTQYF
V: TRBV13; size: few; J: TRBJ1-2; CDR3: CASSVTAGYGYTF
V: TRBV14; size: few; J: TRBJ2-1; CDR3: CASSRRIGPYNEQFF
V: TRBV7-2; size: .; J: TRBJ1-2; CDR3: CASTRGVDYGYTF
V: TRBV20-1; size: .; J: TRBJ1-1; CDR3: CSARDTGQLMNTEAFF
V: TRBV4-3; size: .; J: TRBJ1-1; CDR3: CASSQDLNSEAFF
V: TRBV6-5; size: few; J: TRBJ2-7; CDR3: CASSYSRSSGTYEQYF
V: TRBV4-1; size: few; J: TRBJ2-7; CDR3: CASSQERQGTVYEQYF
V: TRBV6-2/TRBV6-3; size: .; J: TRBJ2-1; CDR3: CASSSGTSGPRDNEQFF
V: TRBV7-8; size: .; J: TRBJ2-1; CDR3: CASSLAGRHYNEQFF
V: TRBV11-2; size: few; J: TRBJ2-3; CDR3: CASTSLAGLSTDTQYF
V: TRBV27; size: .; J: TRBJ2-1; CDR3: CASSLSAPPGLAGGRNEQFF
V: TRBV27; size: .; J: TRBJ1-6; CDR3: CASGSGTRRPPLHF
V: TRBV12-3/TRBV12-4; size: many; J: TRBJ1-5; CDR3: CATGRDGNQPQHF
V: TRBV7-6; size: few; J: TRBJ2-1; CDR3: CASSFLRRNYNEQFF
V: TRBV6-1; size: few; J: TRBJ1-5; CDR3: CASSEGGRNNQPQHF
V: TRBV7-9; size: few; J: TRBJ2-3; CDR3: CASSSPRGSFTTQADTQYF
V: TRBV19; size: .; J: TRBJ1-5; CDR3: CASSMGGGVNQPQHF
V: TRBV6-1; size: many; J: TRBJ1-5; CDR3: CASLGRTYSNQPQHF
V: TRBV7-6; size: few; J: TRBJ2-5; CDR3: CASSFTGGFETQYF
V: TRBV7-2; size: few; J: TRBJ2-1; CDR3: CASNPYWTSYNEQFF